These 5 T cell receptor beta chains originate from one sample sequenced in a study of CD8+CD57+ T cells in acquired aplastic anemia. Patients selected for sequencing had displayed CD8+CD57+ cell expansion by flow cytometry. Using genomic DNA as the template, TCR beta VDJ and CDR3 profiling was carried out. One entry per CDR3 protein, called by TCRdb with MiXCR from the reads. The table includes fewer than 80,000 distinct CDR3 sequences, roughly two thirds detected once. The sequenced material came from sorted CD4+, CD8+, or CD8+CD57+ T cells (not recorded which) from PBMCs. The receptors were sampled from a human donor with aplastic anemia.

This chain connects TRBV7-2 to TRBJ2-5; 8 bases agree with TRBD2. Losses at the gene ends were 5 bases for V and 4 bases for J; bases not matched to a gene: 9. CDR3 size: 15 residues. Germline V lookup: CDR1 SGHTA, CDR2 FQGNSA. CDR3: CASSPAAGGIETQYF. CDR3 bases: TGTGCCAGCAGCCCCGCGGCGGGGGGCATAGAGACCCAGTACTTC.

V is TRBV25-1 and J is TRBJ2-1, with 9 bases fitting TRBD1. Trimming took 4 bases from V and 6 from J; bases not matched to a gene: 1. The CDR3 contains 13 residues. CDR1 MGHDK and CDR2 SYGVNS come from the germline V gene. CDR3 loop: CASSVTGGNEQFF. The CDR3 DNA reads TGTGCCAGCAGTGTGACAGGGGGCAATGAGCAGTTCTTC.

This clonotype was found a few times. This sequence joins TRBV7-9 and TRBJ2-7, with 8 nucleotides matching TRBD1. Germline-derived CDR1 and CDR2 are SEHNR and FQNEAQ (reference sequence). This CDR3 has 15 residues. V trimming: 5 bases; J trimming: 3 bases; junction bases outside the gene matches: 9. CDR3 loop: CASSPPWDRSYEQYF. The DNA of the CDR3 is TGTGCCAGCAGCCCACCGTGGGACAGGAGCTACGAGCAGTACTTC.

The chain is built from TRBV12-5 and TRBJ2-2; 9 bases fit TRBD1. Trimming at V came to 5 bases and at J to 3 bases, leaving 7 bases not matched to a gene. Germline V CDR1 and CDR2: LGHNT, FRNRAP. The CDR3 length is 16 residues. This CDR3 is CASGPGQGKDTGELFF. The CDR3 DNA reads as TGTGCTAGTGGTCCGGGACAGGGAAAGGACACCGGGGAGCTGTTTTTT.

The sample holds many counts of this clonotype. The chain carries TRBV10-3 and TRBJ2-7; possibly TRBD2 for D (6 bases). Germline V gives CDR1 ENHRY, CDR2 SYGVKD. With 0 bases removed from V and 3 bases from J, the gap between germline ends came to 6 bases. The CDR3 sequence is 13 residues long. The CDR3 loop reads CAISESGGYEQYF. CDR3 sequence (DNA): TGTGCCATCAGTGAGTCGGGGGGCTACGAGCAGTACTTC.